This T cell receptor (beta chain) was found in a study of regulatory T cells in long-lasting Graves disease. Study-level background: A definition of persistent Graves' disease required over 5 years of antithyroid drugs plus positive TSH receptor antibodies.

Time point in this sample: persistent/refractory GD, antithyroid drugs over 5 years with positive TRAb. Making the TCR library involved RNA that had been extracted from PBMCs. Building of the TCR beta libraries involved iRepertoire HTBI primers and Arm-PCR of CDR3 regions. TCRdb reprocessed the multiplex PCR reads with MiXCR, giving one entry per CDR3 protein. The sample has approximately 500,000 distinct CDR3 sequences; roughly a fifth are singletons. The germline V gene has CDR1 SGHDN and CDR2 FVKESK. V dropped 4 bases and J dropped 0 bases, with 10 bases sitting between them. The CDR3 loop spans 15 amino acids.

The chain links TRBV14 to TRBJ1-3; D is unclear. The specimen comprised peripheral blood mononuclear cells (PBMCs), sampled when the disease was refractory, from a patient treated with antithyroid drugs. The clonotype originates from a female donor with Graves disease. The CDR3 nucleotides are TGTGCCAGCAGCCGAGGGAGAAGCTCTGGAAACACCATATATTTT. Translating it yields CASSRGRSSGNTIYF.